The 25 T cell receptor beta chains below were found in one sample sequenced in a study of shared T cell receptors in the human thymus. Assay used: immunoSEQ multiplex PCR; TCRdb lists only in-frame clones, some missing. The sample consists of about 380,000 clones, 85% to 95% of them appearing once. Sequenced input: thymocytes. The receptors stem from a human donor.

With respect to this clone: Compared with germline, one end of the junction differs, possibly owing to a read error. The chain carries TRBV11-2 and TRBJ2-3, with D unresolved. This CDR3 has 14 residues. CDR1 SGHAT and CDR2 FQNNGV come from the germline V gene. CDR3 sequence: CASSVEVFTDTQYF. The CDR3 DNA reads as TGTGCCAGCAGCGTAGAAGTTTTCACAGATACGCAGTATTTT.

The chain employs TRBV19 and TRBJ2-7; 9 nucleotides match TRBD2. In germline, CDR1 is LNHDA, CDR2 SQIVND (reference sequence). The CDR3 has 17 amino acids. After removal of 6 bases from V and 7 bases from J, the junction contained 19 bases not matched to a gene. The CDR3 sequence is CASRPRVGGRALEEQYF. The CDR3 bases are TGTGCCAGTAGGCCTAGAGTGGGCGGGAGGGCCCTGGAGGAGCAGTACTTC.

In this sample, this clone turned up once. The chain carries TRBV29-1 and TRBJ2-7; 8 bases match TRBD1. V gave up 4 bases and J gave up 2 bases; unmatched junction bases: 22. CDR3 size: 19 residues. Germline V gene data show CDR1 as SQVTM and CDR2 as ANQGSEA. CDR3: CSVVVEQGGPEPPTYEQYF. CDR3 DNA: TGCAGCGTTGTGGTCGAACAGGGGGGCCCCGAACCCCCTACCTACGAGCAGTACTTC.

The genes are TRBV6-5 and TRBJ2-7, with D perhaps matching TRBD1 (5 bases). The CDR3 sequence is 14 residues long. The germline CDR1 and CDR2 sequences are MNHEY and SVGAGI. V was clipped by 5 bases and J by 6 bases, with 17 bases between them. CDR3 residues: CASSRTLWTGEQYF. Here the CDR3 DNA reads TGTGCCAGCAGTCGGACACTTTGGACGGGCGAGCAGTACTTC.

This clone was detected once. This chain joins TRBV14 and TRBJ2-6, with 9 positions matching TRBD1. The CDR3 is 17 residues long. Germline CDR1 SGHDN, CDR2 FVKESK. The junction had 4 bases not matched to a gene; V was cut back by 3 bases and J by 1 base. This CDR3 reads CASSHRDRDSGANVLTF. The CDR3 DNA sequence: TGTGCCAGCAGCCACCGGGACAGGGATTCTGGGGCCAACGTCCTGACTTTC. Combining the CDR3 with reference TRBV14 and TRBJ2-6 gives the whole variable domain EAGVTQFPSHSVIEKGQTVTLRCDPISGHDNLYWYRRVMGKEIKFLLHFVKESKQDESGMPNNRFLAERTGGTYSTLKVQPAELEDSGVYFCASSHRDRDSGANVLTFGAGSRLTVL.

The CDR3: CASDYNEQFF. CDR3 coding DNA: TGTGCCTCCGATTACAATGAGCAGTTCTTC. The chain recombines TRBV30 with TRBJ2-1; D remains unclear. This CDR3 is 10 amino acids long. Germline lookup yields CDR1 GTSNPN and CDR2 SVGIG (reference sequence). V was cut by 7 bases and J by 4 bases, with 5 bases left in between.

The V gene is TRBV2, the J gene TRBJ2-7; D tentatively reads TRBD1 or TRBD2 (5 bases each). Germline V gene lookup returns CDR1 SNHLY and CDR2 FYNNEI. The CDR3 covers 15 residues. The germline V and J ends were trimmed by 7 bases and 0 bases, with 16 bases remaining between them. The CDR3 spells CASNTVERGSYEQYF. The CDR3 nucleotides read TGTGCCAGCAACACGGTCGAGAGGGGCTCCTACGAGCAGTACTTC. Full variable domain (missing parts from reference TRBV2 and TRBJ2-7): EPEVTQTPSHQVTQMGQEVILRCVPISNHLYFYWYRQILGQKVEFLVSFYNNEISEKSEIFDDQFSVERPDGSNFTLKIRSTKLEDSAMYFCASNTVERGSYEQYFGPGTRLTVT.

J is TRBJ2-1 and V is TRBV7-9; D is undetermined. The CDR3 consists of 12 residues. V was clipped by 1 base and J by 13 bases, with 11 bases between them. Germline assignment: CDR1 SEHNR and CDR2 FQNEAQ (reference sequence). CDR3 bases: TGTGCCAGCAGCTTAGTCCCCGCGGATCAGTTCTTC. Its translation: CASSLVPADQFF.

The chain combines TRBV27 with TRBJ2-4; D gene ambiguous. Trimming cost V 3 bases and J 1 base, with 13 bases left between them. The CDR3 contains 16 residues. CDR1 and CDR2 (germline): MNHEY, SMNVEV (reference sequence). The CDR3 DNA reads TGTGCCAGCAGTTTTACCCCACTCAGGGCCAAAAACATTCAGTACTTC. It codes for CASSFTPLRAKNIQYF.

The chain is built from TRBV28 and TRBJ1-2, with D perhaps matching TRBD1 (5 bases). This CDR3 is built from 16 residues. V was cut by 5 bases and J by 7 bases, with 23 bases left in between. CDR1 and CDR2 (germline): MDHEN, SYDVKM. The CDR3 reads CASSPLRDRPSGGYTF. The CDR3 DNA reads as TGTGCCAGCAGTCCGCTCCGGGACCGACCATCCGGTGGCTACACCTTC.

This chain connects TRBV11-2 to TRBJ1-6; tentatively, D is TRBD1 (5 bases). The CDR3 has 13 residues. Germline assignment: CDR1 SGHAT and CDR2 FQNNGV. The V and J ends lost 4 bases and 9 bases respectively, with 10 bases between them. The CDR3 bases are TGTGCCAGCAGCTCCTCGGGGGGTTCACCCCTCCACTTT. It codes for CASSSSGGSPLHF. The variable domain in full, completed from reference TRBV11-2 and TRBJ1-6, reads EAGVAQSPRYKIIEKRQSVAFWCNPISGHATLYWYQQILGQGPKLLIQFQNNGVVDDSQLPKDRFSAERLKGVDSTLKIQPAKLEDSAVYLCASSSSGGSPLHFGNGTRLTVT.

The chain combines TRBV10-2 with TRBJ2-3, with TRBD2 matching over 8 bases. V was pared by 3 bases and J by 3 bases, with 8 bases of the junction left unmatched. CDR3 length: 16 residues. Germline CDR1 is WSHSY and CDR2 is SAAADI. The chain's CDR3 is CASSDGLAGTTDTQYF. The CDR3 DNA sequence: TGCGCCAGCAGTGACGGTCTAGCGGGTACGACAGATACGCAGTATTTT.

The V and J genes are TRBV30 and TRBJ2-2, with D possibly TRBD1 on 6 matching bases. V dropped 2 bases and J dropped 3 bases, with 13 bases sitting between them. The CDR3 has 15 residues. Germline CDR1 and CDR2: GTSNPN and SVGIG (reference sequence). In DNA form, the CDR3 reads TGTGCCTGGAGTAAATACAGGGCATACACCGGGGAGCTGTTTTTT. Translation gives CAWSKYRAYTGELFF.

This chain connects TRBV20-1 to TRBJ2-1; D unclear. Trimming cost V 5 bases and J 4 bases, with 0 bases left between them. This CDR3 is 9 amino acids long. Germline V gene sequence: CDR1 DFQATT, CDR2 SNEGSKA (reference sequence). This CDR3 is CSAYNEQFF. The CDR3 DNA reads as TGCAGTGCTTACAATGAGCAGTTCTTC.

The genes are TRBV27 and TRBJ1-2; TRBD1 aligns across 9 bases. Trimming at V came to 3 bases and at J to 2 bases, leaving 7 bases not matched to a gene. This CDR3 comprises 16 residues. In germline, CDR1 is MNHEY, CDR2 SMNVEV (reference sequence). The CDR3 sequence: CASSLLGTGHNYGYTF. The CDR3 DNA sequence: TGTGCCAGCAGTTTGTTAGGGACAGGGCACAACTATGGCTACACCTTC.

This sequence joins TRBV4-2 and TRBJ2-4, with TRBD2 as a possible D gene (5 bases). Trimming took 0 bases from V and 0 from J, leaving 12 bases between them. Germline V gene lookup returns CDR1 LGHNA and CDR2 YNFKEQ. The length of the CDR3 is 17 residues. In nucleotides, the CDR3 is TGTGCCAGCAGCCAAGATGCCGGGATAGGAGCCAAAAACATTCAGTACTTC. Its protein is CASSQDAGIGAKNIQYF.

The CDR3 here is CASSGSGRAFSKNIQYF. For the CDR3, the DNA is TGTGCCAGCAGTGGAAGCGGGAGGGCCTTTTCCAAAAACATTCAGTACTTC. J is TRBJ2-4 and V is TRBV2, with 10 bases matching TRBD2. Germline-derived CDR1 and CDR2 are SNHLY and FYNNEI. V was clipped by 4 bases and J by 2 bases; unmatched bases: 8. The CDR3 is 17 amino acids.

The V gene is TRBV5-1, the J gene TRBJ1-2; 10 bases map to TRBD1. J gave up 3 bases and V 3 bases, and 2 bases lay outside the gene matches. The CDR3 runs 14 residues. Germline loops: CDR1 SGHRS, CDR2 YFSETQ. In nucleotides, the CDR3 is TGCGCCAGCAGCTCCGGACAGGGGGACTATGGCTACACCTTC. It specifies CASSSGQGDYGYTF.

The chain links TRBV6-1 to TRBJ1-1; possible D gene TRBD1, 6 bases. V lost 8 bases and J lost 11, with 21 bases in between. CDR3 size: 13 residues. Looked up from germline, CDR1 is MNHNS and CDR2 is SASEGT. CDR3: CASPGTSSGRAFF. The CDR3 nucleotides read TGTGCCAGCCCCGGGACATCTAGTGGGAGGGCTTTCTTT.

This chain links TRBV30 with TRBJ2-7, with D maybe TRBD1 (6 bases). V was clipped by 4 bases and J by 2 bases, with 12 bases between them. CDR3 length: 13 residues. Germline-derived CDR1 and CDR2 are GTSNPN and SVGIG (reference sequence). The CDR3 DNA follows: TGTGCCTGGATTGGACAGTCCCCCTACGAGCAGTACTTC. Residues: CAWIGQSPYEQYF.

The CDR3 spells CASTRGGSGNTIYF. Here the CDR3 DNA reads TGTGCCAGCACCCGGGGTGGCTCTGGAAACACCATATATTTT. The chain links TRBV28 to TRBJ1-3; D ambiguous. CDR1 and CDR2 from the germline V gene are MDHEN and SYDVKM. V shed 7 bases and J shed 0 bases, with 10 bases lying between them. The CDR3 spans 14 residues.

The CDR3 DNA reads TGTGCCAGCAGTTTGGAAGGGATTGCCGGGGAGCTGTTTTTT. Its translation: CASSLEGIAGELFF. The chain couples TRBV28 to TRBJ2-2, with D unresolved. The CDR3 is 14 amino acids. Deletions cut 3 bases from V and 6 bases from J, with 11 bases between. Germline loops: CDR1 MDHEN, CDR2 SYDVKM.

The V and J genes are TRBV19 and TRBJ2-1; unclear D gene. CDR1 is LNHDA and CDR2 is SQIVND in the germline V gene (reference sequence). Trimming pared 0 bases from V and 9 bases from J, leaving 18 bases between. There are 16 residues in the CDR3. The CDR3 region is CASSIEAYGTSSEQFF. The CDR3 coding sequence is TGTGCCAGTAGTATAGAGGCCTACGGCACCAGTAGTGAGCAGTTCTTC. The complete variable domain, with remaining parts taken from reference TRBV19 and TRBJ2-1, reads DGGITQSPKYLFRKEGQNVTLSCEQNLNHDAMYWYRQDPGQGLRLIYYSQIVNDFQKGDIAEGYSVSREKKESFPLTVTSAQKNPTAFYLCASSIEAYGTSSEQFFGPGTRLTVL.

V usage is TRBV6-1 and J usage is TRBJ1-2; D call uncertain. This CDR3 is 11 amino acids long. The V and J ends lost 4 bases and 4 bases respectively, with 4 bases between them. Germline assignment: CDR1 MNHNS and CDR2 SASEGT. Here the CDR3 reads CASSASYGYTF. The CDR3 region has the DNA TGTGCCAGCAGTGCCAGCTATGGCTACACCTTC.

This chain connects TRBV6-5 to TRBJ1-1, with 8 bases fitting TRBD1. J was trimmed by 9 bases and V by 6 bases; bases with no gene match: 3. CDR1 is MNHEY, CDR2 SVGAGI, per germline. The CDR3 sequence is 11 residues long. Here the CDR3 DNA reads TGTGCCAGCAGCTCCAGGGGGCAAGCTTTCTTT. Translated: CASSSRGQAFF.